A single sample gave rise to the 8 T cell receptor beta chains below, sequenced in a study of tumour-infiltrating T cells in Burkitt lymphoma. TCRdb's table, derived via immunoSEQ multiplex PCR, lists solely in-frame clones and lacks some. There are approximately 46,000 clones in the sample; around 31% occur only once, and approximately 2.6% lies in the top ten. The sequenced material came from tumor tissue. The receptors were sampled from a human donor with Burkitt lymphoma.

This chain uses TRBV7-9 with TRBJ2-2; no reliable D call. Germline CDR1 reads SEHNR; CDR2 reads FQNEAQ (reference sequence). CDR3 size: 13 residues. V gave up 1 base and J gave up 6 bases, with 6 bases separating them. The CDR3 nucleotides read TGTGCCAGCAGCTTAGGTTCCGCCGGGGAGCTGTTTTTT. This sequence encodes CASSLGSAGELFF. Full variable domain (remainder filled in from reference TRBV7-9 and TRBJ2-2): DTGVSQNPRHKITKRGQNVTFRCDPISEHNRLYWYRQTLGQGPEFLTYFQNEAQLEKSRLLSDRFSAERPKGSFSTLEIQRTEQGDSAMYLCASSLGSAGELFFGEGSRLTVL.

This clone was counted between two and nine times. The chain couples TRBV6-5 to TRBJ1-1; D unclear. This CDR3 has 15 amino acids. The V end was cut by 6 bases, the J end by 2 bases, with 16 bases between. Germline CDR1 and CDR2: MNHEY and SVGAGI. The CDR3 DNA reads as TGTGCCAGCAGGCGACCCCAGACAACTAACACTGAAGCTTTCTTT. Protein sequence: CASRRPQTTNTEAFF.

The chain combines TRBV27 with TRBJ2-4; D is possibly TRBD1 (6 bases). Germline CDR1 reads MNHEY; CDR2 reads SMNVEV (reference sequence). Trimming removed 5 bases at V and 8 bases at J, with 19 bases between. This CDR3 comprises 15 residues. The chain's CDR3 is CASSDSGHPGDIQYF. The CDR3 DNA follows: TGTGCCAGCAGTGACTCGGGACACCCCGGGGACATTCAGTACTTC.

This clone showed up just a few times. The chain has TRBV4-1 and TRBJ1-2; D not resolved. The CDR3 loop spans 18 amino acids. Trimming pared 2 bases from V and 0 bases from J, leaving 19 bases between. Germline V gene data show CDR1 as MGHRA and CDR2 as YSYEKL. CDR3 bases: TGCGCCAGCAGCCAACTCCTAATCGGACGGCAAGCTAACTATGGCTACACCTTC. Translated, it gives CASSQLLIGRQANYGYTF.

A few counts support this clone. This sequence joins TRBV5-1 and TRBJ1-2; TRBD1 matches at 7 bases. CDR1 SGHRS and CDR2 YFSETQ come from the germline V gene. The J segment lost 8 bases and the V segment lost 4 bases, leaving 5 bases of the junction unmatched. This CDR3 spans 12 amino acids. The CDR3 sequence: CASSTYRGGYTF. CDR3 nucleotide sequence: TGCGCCAGCAGCACGTACAGGGGAGGCTACACCTTC.

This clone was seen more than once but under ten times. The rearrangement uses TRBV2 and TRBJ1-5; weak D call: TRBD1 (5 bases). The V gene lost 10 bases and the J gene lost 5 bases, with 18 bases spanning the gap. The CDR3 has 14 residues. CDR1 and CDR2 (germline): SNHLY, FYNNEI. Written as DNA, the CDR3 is TGTGCCACTGGGGAGGGGCGGCGCGATCAGCCCCAGCATTTT. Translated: CATGEGRRDQPQHF.

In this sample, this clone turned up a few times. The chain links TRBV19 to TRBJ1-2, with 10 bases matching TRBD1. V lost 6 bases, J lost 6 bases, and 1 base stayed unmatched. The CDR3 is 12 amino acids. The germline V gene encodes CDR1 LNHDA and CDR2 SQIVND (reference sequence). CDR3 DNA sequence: TGTGCCAGTAGGACAGGGGGCGATGGCTACACCTTC. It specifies CASRTGGDGYTF.

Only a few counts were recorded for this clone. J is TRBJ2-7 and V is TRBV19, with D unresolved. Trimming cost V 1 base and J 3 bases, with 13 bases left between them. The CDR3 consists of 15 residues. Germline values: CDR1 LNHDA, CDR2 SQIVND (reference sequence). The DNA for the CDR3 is TGTGCCAGTAGTATAGGGGTCAGTCTACTCTACGAGCAGTACTTC. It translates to CASSIGVSLLYEQYF.